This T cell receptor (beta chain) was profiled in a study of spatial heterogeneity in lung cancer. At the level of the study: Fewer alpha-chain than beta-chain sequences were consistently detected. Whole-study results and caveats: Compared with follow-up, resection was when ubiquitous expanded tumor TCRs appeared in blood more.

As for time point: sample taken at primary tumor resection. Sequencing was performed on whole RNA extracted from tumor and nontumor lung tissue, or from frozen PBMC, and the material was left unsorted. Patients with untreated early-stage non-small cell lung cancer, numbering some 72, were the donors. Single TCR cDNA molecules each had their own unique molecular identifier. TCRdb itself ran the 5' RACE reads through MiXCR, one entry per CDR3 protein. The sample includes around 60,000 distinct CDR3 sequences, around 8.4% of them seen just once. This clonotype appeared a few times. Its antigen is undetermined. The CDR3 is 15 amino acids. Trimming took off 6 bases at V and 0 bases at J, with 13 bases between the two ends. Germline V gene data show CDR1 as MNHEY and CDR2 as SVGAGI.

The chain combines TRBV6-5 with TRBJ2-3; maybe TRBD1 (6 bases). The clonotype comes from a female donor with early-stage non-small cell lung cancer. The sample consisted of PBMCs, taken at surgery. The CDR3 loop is CASRLTGVSTDTQYF. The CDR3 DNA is TGTGCCAGCAGGCTGACAGGAGTTAGCACAGATACGCAGTATTTT.